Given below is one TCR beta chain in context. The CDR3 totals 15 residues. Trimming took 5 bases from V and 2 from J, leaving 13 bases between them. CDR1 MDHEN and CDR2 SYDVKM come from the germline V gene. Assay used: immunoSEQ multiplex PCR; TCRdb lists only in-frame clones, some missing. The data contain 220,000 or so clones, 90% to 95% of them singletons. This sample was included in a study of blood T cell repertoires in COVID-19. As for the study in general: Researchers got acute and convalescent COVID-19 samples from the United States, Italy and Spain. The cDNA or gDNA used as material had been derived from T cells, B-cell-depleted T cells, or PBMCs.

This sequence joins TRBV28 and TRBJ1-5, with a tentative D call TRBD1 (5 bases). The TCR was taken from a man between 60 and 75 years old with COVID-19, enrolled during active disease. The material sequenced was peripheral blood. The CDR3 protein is CASSGLAGGNQPQHF. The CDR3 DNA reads TGTGCCAGCAGTGGTCTGGCGGGGGGCAATCAGCCCCAGCATTTT.